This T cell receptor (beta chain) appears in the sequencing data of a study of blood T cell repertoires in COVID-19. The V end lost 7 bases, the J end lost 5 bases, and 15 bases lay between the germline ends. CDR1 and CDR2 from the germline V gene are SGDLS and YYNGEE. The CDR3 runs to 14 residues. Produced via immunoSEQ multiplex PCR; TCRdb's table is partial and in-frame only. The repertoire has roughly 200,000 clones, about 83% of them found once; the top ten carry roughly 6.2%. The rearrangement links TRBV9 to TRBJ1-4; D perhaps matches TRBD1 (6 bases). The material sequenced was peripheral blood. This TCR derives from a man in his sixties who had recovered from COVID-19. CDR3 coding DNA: TGTGCCAGCGGGGAGACAGGACACAATGAAAAACTGTTTTTT. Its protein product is CASGETGHNEKLFF.